One sample yielded the 21 T cell receptor beta chains listed below, sequenced in a study of early T cells in non-severe SARS-CoV-2 infection. TCRdb used MiXCR to reprocess the 5' RACE reads, holding one entry per CDR3 protein. Of over 85,000 distinct CDR3 sequences listed, around 12% are singletons. This specimen was whole blood, taken at baseline. The receptors shown here come from an adult who was a healthcare worker with PCR-confirmed SARS-CoV-2 infection or an uninfected control (not recorded which).

CDR3 sequence reads: CASNLDRGKTQYF. In nucleotides, the CDR3 is TGTGCCAGCAACCTGGACAGGGGGAAGACCCAGTACTTC. The chain carries TRBV28 and TRBJ2-5, with 10 bases fitting TRBD1. Per germline, CDR1 MDHEN and CDR2 SYDVKM. The V and J ends lost 7 bases and 6 bases, in that order; junction bases with no gene match: 5. This CDR3 is built from 13 residues.

At least ten counts were recorded for this clonotype. This chain links TRBV20-1 with TRBJ1-1, with 9 positions matching TRBD1. This CDR3 is 15 amino acids long. The ends lost 1 base at V and 0 bases at J; junction bases unmatched: 3. Per the germline V gene, CDR1 is DFQATT and CDR2 is SNEGSKA (reference sequence). CDR3 sequence reads: CSARAGTGLNTEAFF. The CDR3 DNA reads TGCAGTGCTAGAGCCGGGACAGGGTTGAACACTGAAGCTTTCTTT.

This clonotype was observed a few times. The chain is built from TRBV12-3 or TRBV12-4 and TRBJ1-2; possible D gene TRBD1, 5 bases. The ends were cut back, 6 bases at V and 7 bases at J, with 24 bases in the middle. The CDR3 is 16 amino acids. The CDR3 is CASSPLSWTSFAGYTF. In nucleotides, the CDR3 is TGTGCCAGCAGCCCCTTGTCGTGGACAAGCTTTGCTGGCTACACCTTC.

This clonotype was detected only a few times. The chain joins TRBV27 to TRBJ1-1; 8 bases are a match to TRBD1. V shed 5 bases, J shed 0 bases, and the junction held 8 bases outside the gene matches. CDR1 is MNHEY and CDR2 is SMNVEV in the germline V gene (reference sequence). This CDR3 comprises 16 residues. The DNA of the CDR3 is TGTGCCAGCAGTGGCCAGGGGGCCTTTATGAACACTGAAGCTTTCTTT. Amino acid sequence: CASSGQGAFMNTEAFF.

The chain carries TRBV5-1 and TRBJ1-6; a weak D match, TRBD1 (6 bases). The germline V gene has CDR1 SGHRS and CDR2 YFSETQ. V gave up 4 bases and J gave up 6 bases, with 14 bases separating them. The CDR3 spans 15 residues. The CDR3 sequence is CASSITTGGNSPLHF. The CDR3 bases are TGCGCCAGCAGCATTACGACAGGCGGTAATTCACCCCTCCACTTT.

The genes are TRBV20-1 and TRBJ1-4; the D gene is possibly TRBD1 (5 bases). The germline gives CDR1 DFQATT, CDR2 SNEGSKA (reference sequence). The CDR3 consists of 13 residues. Trimming took off 3 bases at V and 7 bases at J, with 12 bases between the two ends. The DNA for the CDR3 is TGCAGTGCTAGCTTCGGGGGTGGTGAAAAACTGTTTTTT. Protein sequence: CSASFGGGEKLFF.

This clonotype has only a few counts. The chain is built from TRBV3-1 and TRBJ1-2; the D is unclear. The CDR3 has 13 amino acids. CDR1 is LGHDT and CDR2 is YNNKEL in the germline V gene (reference sequence). V shed 1 base and J shed 6 bases, with 9 bases lying between them. The CDR3 sequence is CASSQVRYDGYTF. CDR3 sequence (DNA): TGTGCCAGCAGCCAAGTTCGGTACGATGGCTACACCTTC.

The chain is built from TRBV9 and TRBJ2-3; D is uncertain. The CDR3 is 17 residues long. V lost 0 bases, J lost 2 bases, and 16 bases lay in between. Germline V gives CDR1 SGDLS, CDR2 YYNGEE. CDR3 sequence (DNA): TGTGCCAGCAGCGTAGAAAGAGAAAACCCCTTCACAGATACGCAGTATTTT. Residues: CASSVERENPFTDTQYF.

The chain couples TRBV2 to TRBJ2-5; a possible D gene is TRBD2 (5 bases). The CDR3 has 14 residues. With 6 bases removed from V and 2 bases from J, the gap between germline ends came to 13 bases. Germline CDR1 is SNHLY and CDR2 is FYNNEI. In DNA form, the CDR3 reads TGTGCCAGCAGCGCCTTGGAGCGGCAAGAGACCCAGTACTTC. Translating it yields CASSALERQETQYF.

This clonotype was detected ten times or more. The CDR3 sequence is CASSLEGRVTGGEQFF. The CDR3 nucleotides read TGTGCCAGCAGCTTAGAAGGCAGGGTGACGGGCGGTGAGCAGTTCTTC. This chain joins TRBV7-9 and TRBJ2-1; TRBD1 might be the D (5 bases). Germline V gives CDR1 SEHNR, CDR2 FQNEAQ (reference sequence). Trimming stripped 1 base from V and 9 bases from J, with 19 bases between. There are 16 residues in the CDR3.

V gene TRBV20-1 combines with J gene TRBJ2-1; D is unclear. V lost 4 bases, J lost 3 bases, and 4 bases lay in between. Germline-derived CDR1 and CDR2 are DFQATT and SNEGSKA (reference sequence). The CDR3 spans 11 residues. The CDR3 region has the DNA TGCAGTGCTAATAGCTACAATGAGCAGTTCTTC. Translated, it gives CSANSYNEQFF.

In its sample, this clonotype was seen a few times. The chain carries TRBV19 and TRBJ2-7, with D possibly TRBD1 on 6 matching bases. Trimming left V 0 bases short and J 0 bases short, with 12 bases between. The length of the CDR3 is 16 residues. Germline lookup yields CDR1 LNHDA and CDR2 SQIVND (reference sequence). In DNA, the CDR3 is TGTGCCAGTAGTATAGATCCGACAGGATTCTCCTACGAGCAGTACTTC. Residues: CASSIDPTGFSYEQYF.

The V call is TRBV14, the J call TRBJ2-3, with 9 bases fitting TRBD1. The ends lost 4 bases at V and 2 bases at J; junction bases unmatched: 7. The length of the CDR3 is 16 residues. Germline CDR1 reads SGHDN; CDR2 reads FVKESK. CDR3 nucleotides: TGTGCCAGCAGCCCACTACGGACAGGGGACACAGATACGCAGTATTTT. Residues: CASSPLRTGDTDTQYF.

This clonotype was found a few times. The V gene is TRBV14, the J gene TRBJ2-1; D is possibly TRBD2 (6 bases). The CDR3 consists of 13 residues. Germline CDR1 SGHDN, CDR2 FVKESK. V was pared by 4 bases and J by 10 bases, with 14 bases between. Here the CDR3 reads CASSPSSVGEQFF. The DNA of the CDR3 is TGTGCCAGCAGCCCATCTAGCGTTGGGGAGCAGTTCTTC.

In its sample, this clonotype was seen a few times. The V gene is TRBV27, the J gene TRBJ2-5; 7 bases agree with TRBD2. Germline V gives CDR1 MNHEY, CDR2 SMNVEV (reference sequence). The V segment lost 8 bases and the J segment 2 bases; nucleotides outside the gene matches: 11. The CDR3 length is 15 residues. The CDR3: CASRIFGGSQETQYF. The CDR3 nucleotides are TGTGCCAGCCGCATTTTCGGGGGGAGTCAAGAGACCCAGTACTTC.

This clonotype was found a few times. The V gene is TRBV30, the J gene TRBJ1-2; D not resolved. V lost 0 bases to trimming and J lost 5 bases, with 10 bases between them. CDR1 GTSNPN and CDR2 SVGIG come from the germline V gene (reference sequence). The CDR3 spans 13 residues. CDR3 loop: CAWSVQSVYGYTF. The CDR3 bases are TGTGCCTGGAGTGTACAATCCGTTTATGGCTACACCTTC. Variable domain in full (rest from reference TRBV30 and TRBJ1-2): SQTIHQWPATLVQPVGSPLSLECTVEGTSNPNLYWYRQAAGRGLQLLFYSVGIGQISSEVPQNLSASRPQDRQFILSSKKLLLSDSGFYLCAWSVQSVYGYTFGSGTRLTVV.

The rearrangement joins TRBV4-1 to TRBJ2-2; 7 bases agree with TRBD2. Germline CDR1 is MGHRA and CDR2 is YSYEKL. CDR3 length: 14 residues. With 4 bases clipped from V and 7 bases from J, the junction kept 6 bases outside the gene matches. For the CDR3, the DNA is TGCGCCAGCAGCCCAAGGGAGGGAATCGGGGAGCTGTTTTTT. This encodes CASSPREGIGELFF.

In its sample, this clonotype was seen a few times. V usage is TRBV18 and J usage is TRBJ1-4, with D tentatively TRBD1 (5 bases). Per germline, CDR1 KGHSH and CDR2 LQKENI. Trimming stripped 8 bases from V and 2 bases from J, with 12 bases between. This CDR3 is built from 14 residues. This chain's CDR3 is CASPEGRTNEKLFF. The CDR3 DNA sequence: TGTGCCAGCCCAGAGGGACGGACTAATGAAAAACTGTTTTTT.

The chain is built from TRBV28 and TRBJ2-3; TRBD2 agrees at 7 bases. The germline CDR1 and CDR2 sequences are MDHEN and SYDVKM. The CDR3 length is 16 residues. Trimming at V came to 5 bases and at J to 0 bases, leaving 8 bases not matched to a gene. The CDR3 coding sequence is TGTGCCAGCAGTCCCTACTTTAGCGGGAGCACAGATACGCAGTATTTT. This sequence encodes CASSPYFSGSTDTQYF.

This chain uses TRBV20-1 with TRBJ2-7, with no clear D. The CDR3 spans 13 residues. Trimming left V 3 bases short and J 3 bases short, with 12 bases between. Germline CDR1 reads DFQATT; CDR2 reads SNEGSKA (reference sequence). DNA for the CDR3: TGCAGTGCTAGGCGGTCGGGCGGCTACGAGCAGTACTTC. Protein: CSARRSGGYEQYF.

This clonotype was recorded only once. The V call is TRBV20-1, the J call TRBJ2-1, with 14 nucleotides matching TRBD2. CDR1 and CDR2 from the germline V gene are DFQATT and SNEGSKA (reference sequence). J gave up 9 bases and V 5 bases, and 9 bases lay outside the gene matches. The CDR3 runs 15 residues. This chain's CDR3 is CSAYETSGRAAEQFF. CDR3 nucleotides: TGCAGTGCTTACGAGACTAGCGGGAGGGCCGCTGAGCAGTTCTTC.